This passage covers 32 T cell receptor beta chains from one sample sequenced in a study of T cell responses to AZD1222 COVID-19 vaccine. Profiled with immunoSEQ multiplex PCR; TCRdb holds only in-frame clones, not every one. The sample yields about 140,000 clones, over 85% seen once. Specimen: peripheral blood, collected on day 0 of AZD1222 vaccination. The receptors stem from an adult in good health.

CDR3 region: CASSSLGTVEGYTF. The CDR3 nucleotides are TGTGCCAGTAGTTCCCTCGGGACAGTGGAAGGCTACACCTTC. This chain uses TRBV19 with TRBJ1-2; the match to TRBD1 covers 7 bases. CDR1 is LNHDA and CDR2 is SQIVND in the germline V gene (reference sequence). The CDR3 runs to 14 residues. The V gene end was trimmed by 5 bases and the J gene end by 8 bases; junction bases not matched to a gene: 11.

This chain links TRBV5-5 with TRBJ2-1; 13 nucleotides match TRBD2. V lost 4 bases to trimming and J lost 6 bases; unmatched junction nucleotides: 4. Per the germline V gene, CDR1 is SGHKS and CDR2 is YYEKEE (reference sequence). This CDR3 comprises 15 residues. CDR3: CASSPGLAGFNEQFF. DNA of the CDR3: TGTGCCAGCAGCCCGGGACTAGCGGGGTTCAATGAGCAGTTCTTC.

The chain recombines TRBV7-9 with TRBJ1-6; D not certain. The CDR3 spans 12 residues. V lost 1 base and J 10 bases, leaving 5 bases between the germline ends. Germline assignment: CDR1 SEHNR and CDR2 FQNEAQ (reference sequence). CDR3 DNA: TGTGCCAGCAGCTTAGGGGGATCACCCCTCCACTTT. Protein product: CASSLGGSPLHF.

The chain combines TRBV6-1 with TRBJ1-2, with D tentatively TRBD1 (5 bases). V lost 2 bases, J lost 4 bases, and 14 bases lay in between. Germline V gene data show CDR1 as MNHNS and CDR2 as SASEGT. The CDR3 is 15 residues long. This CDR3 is CASSEKGQGGYGYTF. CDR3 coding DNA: TGTGCCAGCAGTGAAAAGGGCCAGGGTGGCTATGGCTACACCTTC.

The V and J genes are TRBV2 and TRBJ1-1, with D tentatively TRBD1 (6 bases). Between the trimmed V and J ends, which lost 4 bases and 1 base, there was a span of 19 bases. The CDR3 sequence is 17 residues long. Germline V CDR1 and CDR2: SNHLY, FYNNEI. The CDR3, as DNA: TGTGCCAGCAGTGGTGGACCGGCGGGACACTCGAACACTGAAGCTTTCTTT. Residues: CASSGGPAGHSNTEAFF.

The CDR3 protein is CASSLVESSYNEQFF. CDR3 in DNA: TGTGCCAGCAGCTTAGTGGAGAGCTCCTACAATGAGCAGTTCTTC. V is TRBV13 and J is TRBJ2-1; no clear D. Per germline, CDR1 PRHDT and CDR2 FYEKMQ (reference sequence). This CDR3 spans 15 amino acids. V dropped 1 base and J dropped 0 bases, with 7 bases sitting between them.

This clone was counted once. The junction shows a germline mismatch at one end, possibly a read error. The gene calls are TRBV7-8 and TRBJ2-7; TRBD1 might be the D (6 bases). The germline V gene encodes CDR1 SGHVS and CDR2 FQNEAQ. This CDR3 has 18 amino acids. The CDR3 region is CASSLAYTGLFSPLSRDF. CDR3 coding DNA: TGTGCCAGCAGCTTAGCGTATACAGGGTTGTTTTCCCCCCTCTCCAGAGATTTC. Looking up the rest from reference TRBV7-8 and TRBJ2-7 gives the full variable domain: GAGVSQSPRYKVAKRGQDVALRCDPISGHVSLFWYQQALGQGPEFLTYFQNEAQLDKSGLPSDRFFAERPEGSVSTLKIQRTQQEDSAVYLCASSLAYTGLFSPLSRDFGPGTRLTVT.

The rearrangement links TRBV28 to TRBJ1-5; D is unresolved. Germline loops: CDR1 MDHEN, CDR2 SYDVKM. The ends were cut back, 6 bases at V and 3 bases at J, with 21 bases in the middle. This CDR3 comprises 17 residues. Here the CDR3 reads CASSLHGRGSINQPQHF. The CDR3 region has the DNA TGTGCCAGCAGCCTGCATGGGCGGGGATCGATCAATCAGCCCCAGCATTTT. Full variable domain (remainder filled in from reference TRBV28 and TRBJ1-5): DVKVTQSSRYLVKRTGEKVFLECVQDMDHENMFWYRQDPGLGLRLIYFSYDVKMKEKGDIPEGYSVSREKKERFSLILESASTNQTSMYLCASSLHGRGSINQPQHFGDGTRLSIL.

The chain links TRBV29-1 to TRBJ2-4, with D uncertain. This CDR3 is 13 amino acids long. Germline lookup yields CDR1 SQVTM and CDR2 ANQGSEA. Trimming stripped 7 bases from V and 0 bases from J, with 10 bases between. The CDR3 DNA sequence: TGCAGCGCCAGCCCTCTAGCCAAAAACATTCAGTACTTC. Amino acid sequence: CSASPLAKNIQYF.

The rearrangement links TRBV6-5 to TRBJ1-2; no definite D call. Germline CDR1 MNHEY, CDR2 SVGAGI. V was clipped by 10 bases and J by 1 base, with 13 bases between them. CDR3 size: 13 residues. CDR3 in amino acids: CATVSWLNYGYTF. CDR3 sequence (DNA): TGTGCCACAGTCAGCTGGCTTAACTATGGCTACACCTTC.

The CDR3 bases are TGTGCCAGCGCCCTGGGGCTAGCGGGAGTAGGAGAGACCCAGTACTTC. It is translated as CASALGLAGVGETQYF. The chain employs TRBV2 and TRBJ2-5, with 10 bases that match TRBD2. Germline loops: CDR1 SNHLY, CDR2 FYNNEI. The J segment lost 4 bases and the V segment lost 8 bases, leaving 13 bases of the junction unmatched. CDR3 length: 16 amino acids.

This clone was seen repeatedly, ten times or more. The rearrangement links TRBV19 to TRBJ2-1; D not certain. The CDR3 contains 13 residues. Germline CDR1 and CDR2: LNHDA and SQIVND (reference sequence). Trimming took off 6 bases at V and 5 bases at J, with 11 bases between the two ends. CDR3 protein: CASSWTGHNEQFF. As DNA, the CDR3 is TGTGCCAGTAGCTGGACGGGCCACAATGAGCAGTTCTTC.

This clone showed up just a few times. CDR3 nucleotide sequence: TGCGCCAGCCAGACAGGTCTAAACACCGGGGAGCTGTTTTTT. It translates to CASQTGLNTGELFF. The J gene is TRBJ2-2, the V gene TRBV5-1; the D gene is possibly TRBD1 (6 bases). V gave up 7 bases and J gave up 2 bases, with 12 bases separating them. Germline lookup yields CDR1 SGHRS and CDR2 YFSETQ. The CDR3 length is 14 residues.

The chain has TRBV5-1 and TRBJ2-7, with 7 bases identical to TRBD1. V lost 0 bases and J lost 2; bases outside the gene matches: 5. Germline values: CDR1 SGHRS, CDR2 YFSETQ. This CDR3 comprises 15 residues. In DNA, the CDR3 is TGCGCCAGCAGCTTGGATCGGACAGGAGCCTACGAGCAGTACTTC. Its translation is CASSLDRTGAYEQYF.

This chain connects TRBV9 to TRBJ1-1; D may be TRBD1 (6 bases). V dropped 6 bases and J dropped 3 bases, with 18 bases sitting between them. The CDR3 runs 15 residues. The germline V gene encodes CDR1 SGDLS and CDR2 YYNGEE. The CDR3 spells CASNPSGVLDTEAFF. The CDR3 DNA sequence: TGTGCCAGCAACCCTTCAGGGGTTTTGGACACTGAAGCTTTCTTT.

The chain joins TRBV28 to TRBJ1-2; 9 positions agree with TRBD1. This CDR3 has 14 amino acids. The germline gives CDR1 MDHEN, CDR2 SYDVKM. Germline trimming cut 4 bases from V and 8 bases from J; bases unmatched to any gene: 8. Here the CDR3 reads CASSSGGTGSGYTF. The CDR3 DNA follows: TGTGCCAGCAGTTCGGGGGGGACAGGGTCGGGCTACACCTTC.

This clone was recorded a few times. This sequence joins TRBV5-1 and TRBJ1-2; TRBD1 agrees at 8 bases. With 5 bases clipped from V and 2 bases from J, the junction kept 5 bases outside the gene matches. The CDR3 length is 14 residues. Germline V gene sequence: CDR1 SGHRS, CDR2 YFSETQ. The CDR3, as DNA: TGCGCCAGCAGATCTGGACAGGGCAACTATGGCTACACCTTC. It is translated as CASRSGQGNYGYTF. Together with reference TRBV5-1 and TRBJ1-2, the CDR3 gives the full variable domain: KAGVTQTPRYLIKTRGQQVTLSCSPISGHRSVSWYQQTPGQGLQFLFEYFSETQRNKGNFPGRFSGRQFSNSRSEMNVSTLELGDSALYLCASRSGQGNYGYTFGSGTRLTVV.

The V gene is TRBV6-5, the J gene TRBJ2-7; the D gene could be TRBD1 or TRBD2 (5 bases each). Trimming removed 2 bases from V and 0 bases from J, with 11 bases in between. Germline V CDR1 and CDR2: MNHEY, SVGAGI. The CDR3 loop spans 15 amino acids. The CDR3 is CASSYPRDGSYEQYF. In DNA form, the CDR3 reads TGTGCCAGCAGTTACCCCCGGGACGGCTCCTACGAGCAGTACTTC.

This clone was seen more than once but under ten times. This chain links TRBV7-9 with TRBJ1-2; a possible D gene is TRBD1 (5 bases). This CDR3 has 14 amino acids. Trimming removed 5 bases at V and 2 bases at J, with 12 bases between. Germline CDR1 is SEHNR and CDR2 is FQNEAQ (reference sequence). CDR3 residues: CASSQGTENYGYTF. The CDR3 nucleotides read TGTGCCAGCAGCCAAGGGACGGAAAACTATGGCTACACCTTC.

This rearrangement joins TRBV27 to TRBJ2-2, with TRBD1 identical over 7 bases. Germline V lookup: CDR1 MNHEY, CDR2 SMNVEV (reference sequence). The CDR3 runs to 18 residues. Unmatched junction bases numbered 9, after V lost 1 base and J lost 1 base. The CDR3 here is CASSLFFSGTENTGELFF. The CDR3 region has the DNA TGTGCCAGCAGTTTATTTTTCTCGGGGACAGAGAACACCGGGGAGCTGTTTTTT.

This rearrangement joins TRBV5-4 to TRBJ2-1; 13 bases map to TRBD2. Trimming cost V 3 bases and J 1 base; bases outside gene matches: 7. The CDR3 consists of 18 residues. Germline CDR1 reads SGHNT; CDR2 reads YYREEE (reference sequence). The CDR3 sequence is CASSSPGTSGVSYNEQFF. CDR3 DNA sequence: TGTGCCAGCAGCTCTCCCGGGACTAGCGGGGTATCCTACAATGAGCAGTTCTTC. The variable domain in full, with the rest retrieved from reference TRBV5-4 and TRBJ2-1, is ETGVTQSPTHLIKTRGQQVTLRCSSQSGHNTVSWYQQALGQGPQFIFQYYREEENGRGNFPPRFSGLQFPNYSSELNVNALELDDSALYLCASSSPGTSGVSYNEQFFGPGTRLTVL.

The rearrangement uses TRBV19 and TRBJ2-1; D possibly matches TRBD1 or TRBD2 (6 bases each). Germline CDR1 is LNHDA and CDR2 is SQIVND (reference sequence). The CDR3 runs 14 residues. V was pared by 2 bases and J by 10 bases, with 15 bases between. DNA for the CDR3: TGTGCCAGTAGTATACCTAGAAAGGGGGGAGAGCAGTTCTTC. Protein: CASSIPRKGGEQFF.

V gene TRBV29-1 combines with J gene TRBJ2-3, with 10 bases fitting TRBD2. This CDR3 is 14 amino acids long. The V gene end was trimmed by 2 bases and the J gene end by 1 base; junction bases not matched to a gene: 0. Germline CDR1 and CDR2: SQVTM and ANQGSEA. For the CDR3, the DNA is TGCAGCGTTGAACTAGCGGGGGGCACAGATACGCAGTATTTT. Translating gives CSVELAGGTDTQYF.

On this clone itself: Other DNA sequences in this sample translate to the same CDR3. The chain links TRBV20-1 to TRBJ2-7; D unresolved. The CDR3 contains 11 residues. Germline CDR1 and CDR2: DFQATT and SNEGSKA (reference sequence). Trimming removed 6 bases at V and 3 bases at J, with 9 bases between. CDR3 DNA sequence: TGCAGTGCCCGATTACTCTACGAGCAGTACTTC. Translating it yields CSARLLYEQYF.

The CDR3 nucleotides are TGCGCCAGCAGCTCTAACAGGGGTCACGAGCAGTACTTC. Amino acids: CASSSNRGHEQYF. The rearrangement links TRBV4-1 to TRBJ2-7; 7 bases are shared with TRBD1. Germline CDR1 is MGHRA and CDR2 is YSYEKL. V trimming: 5 bases; J trimming: 5 bases; junction bases outside the gene matches: 6. The CDR3 covers 13 residues.

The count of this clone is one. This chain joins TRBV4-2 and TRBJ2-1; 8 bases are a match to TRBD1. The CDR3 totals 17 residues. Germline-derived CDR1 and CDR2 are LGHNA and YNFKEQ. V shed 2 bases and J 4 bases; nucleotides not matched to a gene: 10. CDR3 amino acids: CASSQITGTGEYNEQFF. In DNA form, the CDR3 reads TGTGCCAGCAGCCAAATAACCGGGACAGGCGAATACAATGAGCAGTTCTTC.

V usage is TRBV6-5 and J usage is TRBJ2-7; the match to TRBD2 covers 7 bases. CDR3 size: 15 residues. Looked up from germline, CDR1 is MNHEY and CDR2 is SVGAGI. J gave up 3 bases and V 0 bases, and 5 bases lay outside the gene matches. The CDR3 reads CASSYSGGSDYEQYF. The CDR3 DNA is TGTGCCAGCAGTTACTCCGGGGGGTCGGACTACGAGCAGTACTTC.

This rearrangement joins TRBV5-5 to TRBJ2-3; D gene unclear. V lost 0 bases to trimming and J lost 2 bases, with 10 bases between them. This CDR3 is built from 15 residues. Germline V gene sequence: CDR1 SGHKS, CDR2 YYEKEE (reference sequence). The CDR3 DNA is TGTGCCAGCAGCTTGGCGTGGGCAGACACAGATACGCAGTATTTT. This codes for CASSLAWADTDTQYF.

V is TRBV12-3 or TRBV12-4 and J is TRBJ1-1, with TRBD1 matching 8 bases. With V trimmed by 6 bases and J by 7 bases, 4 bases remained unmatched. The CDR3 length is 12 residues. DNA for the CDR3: TGTGCCAGCAGCCTCGGACAGGGTGAAGCTTTCTTT. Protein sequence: CASSLGQGEAFF.

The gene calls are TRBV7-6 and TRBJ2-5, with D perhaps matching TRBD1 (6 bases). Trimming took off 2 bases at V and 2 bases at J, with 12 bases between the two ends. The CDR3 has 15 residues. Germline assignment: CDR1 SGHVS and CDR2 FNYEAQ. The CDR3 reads CASSLYGRGQETQYF. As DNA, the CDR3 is TGTGCCAGCAGCTTATACGGCAGGGGACAAGAGACCCAGTACTTC.

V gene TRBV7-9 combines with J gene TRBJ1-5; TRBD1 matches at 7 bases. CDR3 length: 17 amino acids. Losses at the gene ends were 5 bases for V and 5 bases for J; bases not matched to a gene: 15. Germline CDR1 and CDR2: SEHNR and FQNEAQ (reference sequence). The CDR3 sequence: CASSARSTGEMDQPQHF. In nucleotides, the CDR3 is TGTGCCAGCAGCGCACGATCCACAGGGGAGATGGATCAGCCCCAGCATTTT.

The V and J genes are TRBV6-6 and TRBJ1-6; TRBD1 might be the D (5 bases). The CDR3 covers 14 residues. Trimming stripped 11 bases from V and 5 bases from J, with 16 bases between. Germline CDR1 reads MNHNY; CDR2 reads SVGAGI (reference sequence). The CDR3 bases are TGTGCCTCCTGGGGCGCAAGCAATAATTCACCCCTCCACTTT. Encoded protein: CASWGASNNSPLHF.